A selection of T cell receptor beta chains follows, all from one sample in a study of blood T cell repertoires in COVID-19. Method: immunoSEQ multiplex PCR; TCRdb's copy keeps in-frame clones and lacks some. The repertoire holds over 200,000 clones, with approximately 90% as singletons. Sequencing was performed on peripheral blood. All receptors come from a man aged 60-69 years with COVID-19, enrolled during active disease. The conserved cysteine and the conserved F or W are not part of the CDR3 here. D genes are given only for firm matches.

.	TRBJ1-1	TRBV6-5	12	ASSYGGARSEAF
.	TRBJ1-2	TRBV4-1	13	ASSQVGSDLLGYT
TRBD1	TRBJ2-3	TRBV10-3	13	AISQQGASTDTQY
.	TRBJ2-1	TRBV3-1/TRBV3-2	14	ASSQDLRPGYNEQF
.	TRBJ2-3	TRBV19	10	ASQNRTDTQY
.	TRBJ2-2	TRBV5-4	11	ASSFPRGGELF
TRBD2	TRBJ2-3	TRBV11-3	14	ASSLGLAGAPSSQY
.	TRBJ1-3	TRBV19	12	ASSIQNSGNTIY
.	TRBJ2-2	TRBV7-7	14	ASSLSFQGNTGELF
TRBD2	TRBJ2-1	TRBV7-2	15	ASSFGLGRGSYNEQF
.	TRBJ1-3	TRBV19	11	ASSQGSGNTIY
.	TRBJ1-2	TRBV27	13	ASSKAHGSGYGYT
TRBD1	TRBJ1-4	TRBV29-1	14	SATLQGAGMGEKLF
TRBD1	TRBJ2-7	TRBV5-5	14	ASSDEPGQGPYEQY
TRBD2	TRBJ2-7	TRBV18	13	ASSPPGTRVPEQY
.	TRBJ1-6	TRBV10-1	13	ASRTFIRSDSPLH
.	TRBJ2-1	TRBV4-1	16	ASSQEEWSGSSYNEQF
.	TRBJ1-2	TRBV18	13	ASSPRDSTNYGYT
.	TRBJ2-2	TRBV28	13	ASSFSQGPTGELF
TRBD2	TRBJ2-1	TRBV24-1	12	ATSPAGVGDEQF
.	TRBJ2-1	TRBV27	12	ASSLRGLYNEQF
.	TRBJ1-3	TRBV6-6	13	ASSGGVSSGNTIY
TRBD1	TRBJ1-4	TRBV15	15	ATSRADLGQGNEKLF